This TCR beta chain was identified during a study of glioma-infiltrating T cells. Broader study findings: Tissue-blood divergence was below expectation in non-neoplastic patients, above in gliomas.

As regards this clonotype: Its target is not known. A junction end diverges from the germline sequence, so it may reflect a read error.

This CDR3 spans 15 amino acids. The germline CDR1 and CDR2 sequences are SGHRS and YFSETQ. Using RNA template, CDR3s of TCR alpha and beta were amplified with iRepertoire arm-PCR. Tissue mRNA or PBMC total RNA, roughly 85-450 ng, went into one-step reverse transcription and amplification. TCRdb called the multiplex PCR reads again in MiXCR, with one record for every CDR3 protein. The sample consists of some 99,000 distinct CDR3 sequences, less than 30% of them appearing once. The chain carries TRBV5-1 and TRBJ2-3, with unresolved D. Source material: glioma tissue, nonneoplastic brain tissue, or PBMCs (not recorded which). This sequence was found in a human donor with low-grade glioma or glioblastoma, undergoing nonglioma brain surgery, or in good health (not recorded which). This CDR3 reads CASSLDSAGTDMQYF. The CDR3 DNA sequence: TGCGCCAGCAGCTTGGATTCTGCAGGCACAGATATGCAGTATTTT.